The 21 T cell receptor beta chains below were found in one sample sequenced in a study of metastatic and nonmetastatic thyroid tumors (dated by TCRdb to the early 2020s). The library came from PCR. Sequencing instrument: Illumina HiSeq 4000. The public reads were reprocessed in TCRdb via fastp at Q25 and MiXCR, keeping in-frame beta chains. For this sample there are roughly 13,000 clones; 25% to 30% appear just once. 15% to 20% of the sample goes to the ten largest clones. No patient had received any treatment before thyroid surgery. Material for sequencing was tumor tissue. Source of these receptors: a female donor with papillary thyroid cancer or a benign thyroid nodule (not recorded which). Some clones in this sample may be carry-over from other donors' samples.

This clone was seen a few times. V and J are TRBV7-8 and TRBJ1-5, with 7 bases lining up with TRBD1. CDR3 length: 14 amino acids. V gave up 1 base and J gave up 5 bases; unmatched junction bases: 2. CDR1 SGHVS and CDR2 FQNEAQ come from the germline V gene. CDR3 in DNA: TGTGCCAGCAGCTTAGGACAGGGCTATCAGCCCCAGCATTTT. It codes for CASSLGQGYQPQHF.

This clone was observed a few times. The chain employs TRBV28 and TRBJ2-3; 7 bases fit TRBD1. This CDR3 contains 16 residues. The V and J ends lost 6 bases and 0 bases, in that order; junction bases with no gene match: 9. CDR1 MDHEN and CDR2 SYDVKM come from the germline V gene. In DNA form, the CDR3 reads TGTGCCAGCAGAAATGACAGGGTACCTAGCACAGATACGCAGTATTTT. Translated, it gives CASRNDRVPSTDTQYF. The entire variable domain, with the rest obtained from reference TRBV28 and TRBJ2-3, is as follows: DVKVTQSSRYLVKRTGEKVFLECVQDMDHENMFWYRQDPGLGLRLIYFSYDVKMKEKGDIPEGYSVSREKKERFSLILESASTNQTSMYLCASRNDRVPSTDTQYFGPGTRLTVL.

The V call is TRBV28, the J call TRBJ1-2; D call uncertain. CDR3 length: 16 residues. V was trimmed by 5 bases and J by 7 bases, leaving 23 bases between them. The germline V gene has CDR1 MDHEN and CDR2 SYDVKM. CDR3 sequence (DNA): TGTGCCAGCAGTACCGTGACGGGGAGCCTCTCCCGTGGCTACACCTTC. This gives the protein CASSTVTGSLSRGYTF.

By proportion, this clone is medium-sized (0.01 to 0.1%). The chain has TRBV7-9 and TRBJ1-3; D is uncertain. Trimming took 5 bases from V and 4 from J, leaving 15 bases between them. The CDR3 has 15 amino acids. Germline loops: CDR1 SEHNR, CDR2 FQNEAQ (reference sequence). The CDR3 DNA sequence: TGTGCCAGCAGCCCTACGGCGAGCCTGGGAAACACCATATATTTT. As protein: CASSPTASLGNTIYF.

The chain couples TRBV12-3 or TRBV12-4 to TRBJ1-3; the D is unclear. V was pared by 3 bases and J by 3 bases, with 12 bases between. CDR3 size: 15 residues. The CDR3 coding sequence is TGTGCCAGCAGTTTGACCGGGAAAGGTGGAAACACCATATATTTT. This gives the protein CASSLTGKGGNTIYF.

The CDR3 DNA reads TGTGCCAGCAGCTTACTAGCGGGGAGCTCCTACGAGCAGTACTTC. Amino acids: CASSLLAGSSYEQYF. The rearrangement links TRBV11-2 to TRBJ2-7; 9 nucleotides align to TRBD2. Trimming at V came to 2 bases and at J to 0 bases, leaving 2 bases not matched to a gene. The CDR3 extends over 15 amino acids. CDR1 is SGHAT, CDR2 FQNNGV, per germline.

This clone was seen a few times. The chain has TRBV6-1 and TRBJ2-1; 13 bases align to TRBD2. Germline trimming cut 4 bases from V and 8 bases from J; bases unmatched to any gene: 8. Per germline, CDR1 MNHNS and CDR2 SASEGT. The CDR3 loop spans 16 amino acids. The CDR3 bases are TGTGCCAGCAGTGTAACAACTAGCGGGAGGGCCTATGAGCAGTTCTTC. Its translation: CASSVTTSGRAYEQFF.

Ten or more counts support this clone. The gene calls are TRBV12-3 or TRBV12-4 and TRBJ1-2; TRBD1 aligns across 10 bases. With V trimmed by 0 bases and J by 8 bases, 9 bases remained unmatched. The CDR3 loop spans 16 amino acids. The CDR3 DNA reads as TGTGCCAGCAGTTTAGCGCTAGGGACAGGGGCACGGGGCTACACCTTC. Translation gives CASSLALGTGARGYTF.

The genes are TRBV27 and TRBJ2-7, with TRBD2 matching over 9 bases. CDR3 length: 15 amino acids. Per germline, CDR1 MNHEY and CDR2 SMNVEV (reference sequence). The J segment lost 3 bases and the V segment lost 1 base, leaving 4 bases of the junction unmatched. The CDR3 reads CASSLCDSGSYEQYF. DNA for the CDR3: TGTGCCAGCAGTTTATGCGATAGCGGGAGCTACGAGCAGTACTTC.

At least ten counts were recorded for this clone. The chain employs TRBV7-2 and TRBJ2-3; tentative D call: TRBD1 (5 bases). Trimming shortened V by 1 base and J by 5 bases, and 7 bases separated the two germline ends. Germline loops: CDR1 SGHTA, CDR2 FQGNSA. CDR3 length: 13 residues. CDR3 coding DNA: TGTGCCAGCAGCTTAGTTAGGGGAGATACGCAGTATTTT. It is translated as CASSLVRGDTQYF. Based on the CDR3 plus reference TRBV7-2 and TRBJ2-3, the full variable domain is GAGVSQSPSNKVTEKGKDVELRCDPISGHTALYWYRQSLGQGLEFLIYFQGNSAPDKSGLPSDRFSAERTGGSVSTLTIQRTQQEDSAVYLCASSLVRGDTQYFGPGTRLTVL.

This clone was observed at least ten times. V and J are TRBV10-3 and TRBJ2-1; 8 bases match TRBD2. The CDR3 spans 15 residues. CDR1 ENHRY and CDR2 SYGVKD come from the germline V gene. V shed 4 bases and J 4 bases; nucleotides not matched to a gene: 6. The CDR3 region has the DNA TGTGCCATCAGTGTAAGCGGGAGAGAATACAATGAGCAGTTCTTC. It is translated as CAISVSGREYNEQFF.

In this sample, this clone turned up a few times. The V and J genes are TRBV19 and TRBJ2-7, with D maybe TRBD1 (5 bases). Germline V gene lookup returns CDR1 LNHDA and CDR2 SQIVND (reference sequence). The V gene lost 7 bases and the J gene lost 2 bases, with 18 bases spanning the gap. CDR3 length: 15 amino acids. In nucleotides, the CDR3 is TGTGCCAGTACACCACAGGCAGGGTCTACCTACGAGCAGTACTTC. It translates to CASTPQAGSTYEQYF.

This sequence joins TRBV7-2 and TRBJ2-1; TRBD2 matches at 8 bases. Germline V gene sequence: CDR1 SGHTA, CDR2 FQGNSA. V lost 2 bases, J lost 6 bases, and 3 bases stayed unmatched. The CDR3 has 14 amino acids. The CDR3 is CASSLTGTSNEQFF. CDR3 nucleotide sequence: TGTGCCAGCAGCTTAACCGGGACTAGCAATGAGCAGTTCTTC.

This clone has ten or more counts. Written as DNA, the CDR3 is TGTGCCAGCGCGCGGGGGGATGAGCAGTTCTTC. The encoded protein is CASARGDEQFF. The chain is built from TRBV2 and TRBJ2-1; 8 positions match TRBD2. This CDR3 is 11 amino acids long. With V trimmed by 8 bases and J by 8 bases, 2 bases remained unmatched. Germline V gives CDR1 SNHLY, CDR2 FYNNEI. The complete variable domain, with remaining parts taken from reference TRBV2 and TRBJ2-1, reads EPEVTQTPSHQVTQMGQEVILRCVPISNHLYFYWYRQILGQKVEFLVSFYNNEISEKSEIFDDQFSVERPDGSNFTLKIRSTKLEDSAMYFCASARGDEQFFGPGTRLTVL.

Judged by abundance, this clone is medium-sized (0.01 to 0.1%). The sample has other DNA sequences that encode this CDR3 too. The CDR3 spells CASSLVQGSVNTEAFF. The CDR3 nucleotides are TGTGCCAGCAGCTTAGTCCAGGGGTCGGTGAACACTGAAGCTTTCTTT. The chain recombines TRBV11-2 with TRBJ1-1; tentative D call: TRBD1 (6 bases). V was clipped by 1 base and J by 0 bases, with 12 bases between them. The CDR3 consists of 16 residues. Germline V gene data show CDR1 as SGHAT and CDR2 as FQNNGV.

This chain connects TRBV30 to TRBJ1-1, with a possible D match to TRBD1 (5 bases). The V end was cut by 3 bases, the J end by 3 bases, with 11 bases between. CDR1 and CDR2 (germline): GTSNPN, SVGIG (reference sequence). CDR3 length: 13 amino acids. The CDR3 DNA is TGTGCCTGGAGCTTCAGGGTTGACACTGAAGCTTTCTTT. Residues: CAWSFRVDTEAFF.

This chain links TRBV28 with TRBJ2-5; D is undetermined. This CDR3 comprises 13 residues. V was clipped by 3 bases and J by 7 bases, with 12 bases between them. Germline assignment: CDR1 MDHEN and CDR2 SYDVKM. CDR3 loop: CASSFPTLWTQYF. The CDR3 nucleotides read TGTGCCAGCAGTTTCCCCACTCTCTGGACCCAGTACTTC.

This clone was recorded at least ten times. The J gene is TRBJ1-2, the V gene TRBV7-9, with D tentatively TRBD1 (6 bases). The CDR3 has 15 residues. Per germline, CDR1 SEHNR and CDR2 FQNEAQ (reference sequence). V was cut by 5 bases and J by 4 bases, with 17 bases left in between. The CDR3 DNA reads TGTGCCAGCAGCCCAGGACAGTCTTCCCTCTATGGCTACACCTTC. Encoded protein: CASSPGQSSLYGYTF.

By proportion, this clone is medium-sized. The chain employs TRBV20-1 and TRBJ2-1, with D possibly being TRBD2 (5 bases). V was trimmed by 2 bases and J by 5 bases, leaving 13 bases between them. This CDR3 contains 14 residues. Germline V gene lookup returns CDR1 DFQATT and CDR2 SNEGSKA (reference sequence). CDR3 sequence (DNA): TGCAGTGCTAGAAGGCTAGCTGAGAACAATGAGCAGTTCTTC. Amino acid sequence: CSARRLAENNEQFF.

This clone was found a few times. This chain connects TRBV6-1 to TRBJ2-7, with a tentative D call TRBD2 (6 bases). The germline V gene encodes CDR1 MNHNS and CDR2 SASEGT. The CDR3 has 16 amino acids. With 5 bases removed from V and 5 bases from J, the gap between germline ends came to 22 bases. The CDR3 bases are TGTGCCAGCAGTAAACACGGGGAGGTCAGTTTAAACGAGCAGTACTTC. Protein sequence: CASSKHGEVSLNEQYF.

This chain joins TRBV30 and TRBJ1-2; D call uncertain. The germline V and J ends were trimmed by 3 bases and 2 bases, with 13 bases remaining between them. Germline lookup yields CDR1 GTSNPN and CDR2 SVGIG (reference sequence). CDR3 length: 14 residues. CDR3 nucleotide sequence: TGTGCCTGGAGCCTAGGGTCCAAAAACTATGGCTACACCTTC. Translating it yields CAWSLGSKNYGYTF.